This paragraph covers one TCR beta chain sequence. Original analysis: Estimation of nucleated cell counts relied on the amplification of reference gene primers. Method: immunoSEQ multiplex PCR; TCRdb's copy keeps in-frame clones and lacks some. V, J and clone size are those of that table, while D and trimming were read from the DNA. The table records about 140,000 clones, roughly 81% of them present only once. The CDR3 covers 16 residues. V was cut by 3 bases and J by 0 bases, with 11 bases left in between. Per germline, CDR1 KGHSH and CDR2 LQKENI. This record belongs to a study of blood T cell repertoires in COVID-19.

The sequence came from a woman in her forties or fifties with active or convalescent COVID-19. The rearrangement joins TRBV18 to TRBJ1-4; D perhaps matches TRBD1 (6 bases). Sequenced input: peripheral blood. CDR3 nucleotides: TGTGCCAGCTCACCGACAGGACCCGCAACTAATGAAAAACTGTTTTTT. Translated: CASSPTGPATNEKLFF. The variable domain in full, completed from reference TRBV18 and TRBJ1-4, reads NAGVMQNPRHLVRRRGQEARLRCSPMKGHSHVYWYRQLPEEGLKFMVYLQKENIIDESGMPKERFSAEFPKEGPSILRIQQVVRGDSAAYFCASSPTGPATNEKLFFGSGTQLSVL.